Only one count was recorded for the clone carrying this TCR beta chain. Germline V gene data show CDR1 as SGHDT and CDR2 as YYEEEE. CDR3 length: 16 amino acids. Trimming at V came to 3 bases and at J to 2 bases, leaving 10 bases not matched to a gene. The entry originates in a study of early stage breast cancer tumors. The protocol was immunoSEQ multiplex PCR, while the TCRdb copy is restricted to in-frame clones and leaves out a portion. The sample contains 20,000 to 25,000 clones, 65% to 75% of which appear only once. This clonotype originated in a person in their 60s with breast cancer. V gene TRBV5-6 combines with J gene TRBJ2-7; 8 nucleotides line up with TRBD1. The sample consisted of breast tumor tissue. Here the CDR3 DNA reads TGTGCCAGCAGCTCACCCCTCCGGGACAGGACCTACGAGCAGTACTTC. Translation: CASSSPLRDRTYEQYF.